This TCR beta chain was recovered during a study of cytomegalovirus exposure and HLA in healthy donors. Notes on the study in general: Follow-up analysis found HLA locus-dependent TCR association rates, highest for DRB1 and lowest for HLA-C.

PCR used 60 Vbeta primers and 13 Jbeta primers. TCRdb's table, derived via immunoSEQ multiplex PCR, lists solely in-frame clones and lacks some. The data hold fewer than 140,000 clones, with around 80% observed a single time. The germline V and J ends were trimmed by 5 bases and 1 base, with 11 bases remaining between them. From germline, CDR1 is SGHTA and CDR2 FQGNSA. The CDR3 extends over 14 amino acids. As to this clone: The antigen remains undetermined.

This receptor was identified in a middle-aged man in good health and CMV-seronegative. Sequenced: PBMCs. This chain links TRBV7-2 with TRBJ1-1; weak D call: TRBD1 (6 bases). CDR3 nucleotide sequence: TGTGCCAGCAGCCGAGGGGGTCGGAACACTGAAGCTTTCTTT. Translating it yields CASSRGGRNTEAFF.